A selection of T cell receptor beta chains follows, all from one sample in a study. Via MiXCR, TCRdb re-called the 5' RACE reads, giving one row per CDR3 protein. This sample carries some 30,000 distinct CDR3 sequences, about 26% of them seen once, and the ten largest clones take 3.7%. The sample was naive CD4+ T cells sorted from a lymph node. Source of these receptors: a female donor with breast cancer. Both conserved end residues are part of each CDR3. Each record gives: D gene, clone size, J gene, V gene, CDR3 DNA, CDR3 protein. The D gene is left open where the match is weak. Where a row states a size, it is once, few, many or the class of an expanded clone; other rows omit it.

d_call: -
clone_size: -
j_call: TRBJ1-4
v_call: TRBV5-1
cdr3_nt: TGCGCCAGCACGAGGGGCGCAGGGTCCCCAGAAAAACTGTTTTTT
cdr3_aa: CASTRGAGSPEKLFF

d_call: TRBD1
clone_size: few
j_call: TRBJ1-1
v_call: TRBV7-6
cdr3_nt: TGTGCCAGCAGCCCCGGGACAGGCGGGGAGACTGAAGCTTTCTTT
cdr3_aa: CASSPGTGGETEAFF

d_call: TRBD1
clone_size: -
j_call: TRBJ2-1
v_call: TRBV4-1
cdr3_nt: TGCGCCAGCAGCCAAGAATTGGCGGGACAGGGATACAATGAGCAGTTCTTC
cdr3_aa: CASSQELAGQGYNEQFF

d_call: TRBD1
clone_size: medium-sized
j_call: TRBJ2-1
v_call: TRBV29-1
cdr3_nt: TGCAGCGTTCGAGGGGGCATTGGCAATGAGCAGTTCTTC
cdr3_aa: CSVRGGIGNEQFF

d_call: -
clone_size: medium-sized
j_call: TRBJ2-5
v_call: TRBV12-3/TRBV12-4
cdr3_nt: TGTGCCAGCAGTCCCGACAGGAGGGGAGAGACCCAGTACTTC
cdr3_aa: CASSPDRRGETQYF

d_call: TRBD1
clone_size: medium-sized
j_call: TRBJ1-5
v_call: TRBV4-2
cdr3_nt: TGTGCCAGCAGCCATAACAGGGGGGATCAGCCCCAGCATTTT
cdr3_aa: CASSHNRGDQPQHF

d_call: -
clone_size: many
j_call: TRBJ2-7
v_call: TRBV11-2
cdr3_nt: TGTGCCAGCAGCCGAGGACAGTTCGTGCAGTACTTC
cdr3_aa: CASSRGQFVQYF

d_call: -
clone_size: many
j_call: TRBJ2-5
v_call: TRBV7-9
cdr3_nt: TGTGCCAGCAGCTTAGCGATCCTGTTGGAGACCCAGTACTTC
cdr3_aa: CASSLAILLETQYF

d_call: -
clone_size: -
j_call: TRBJ1-3
v_call: TRBV6-5
cdr3_nt: TGTGCCAGCAGTCGACAGGCAACCACTGGAAACACCATATATTTT
cdr3_aa: CASSRQATTGNTIYF

d_call: -
clone_size: -
j_call: TRBJ1-4
v_call: TRBV12-3/TRBV12-4
cdr3_nt: TGTGCCAGCAGTTTGGGCGGCGGACGGGAAAAACTGTTTTTT
cdr3_aa: CASSLGGGREKLFF

d_call: -
clone_size: many
j_call: TRBJ1-2
v_call: TRBV4-2
cdr3_nt: TGTGCCAGCAGCCTCACGAAGTTCTATGGCTACACCTTC
cdr3_aa: CASSLTKFYGYTF

d_call: -
clone_size: -
j_call: TRBJ2-1
v_call: TRBV4-3
cdr3_nt: TGCGCCAGCAGCCATATACTAGGTAGCTCCTACAATGAGCAGTTCTTC
cdr3_aa: CASSHILGSSYNEQFF

d_call: -
clone_size: -
j_call: TRBJ1-5
v_call: TRBV11-2
cdr3_nt: TGTGCCAGCAGCCGGTGGGTTGGGCAGCCCCAGCATTTT
cdr3_aa: CASSRWVGQPQHF

d_call: -
clone_size: many
j_call: TRBJ2-1
v_call: TRBV4-2
cdr3_nt: TGTGCCAGCAGCCAAAGGGACGGTTCAGGGGATGAGCAGTTCTTC
cdr3_aa: CASSQRDGSGDEQFF

d_call: -
clone_size: medium-sized
j_call: TRBJ2-3
v_call: TRBV4-2
cdr3_nt: TGTGCCAGCAGCCAGCTTCACACAGATACGCAGTATTTT
cdr3_aa: CASSQLHTDTQYF

d_call: -
clone_size: -
j_call: TRBJ2-5
v_call: TRBV12-3/TRBV12-4
cdr3_nt: TGTGCCAGCAGTTCCCCGGGACAACCCTGGGAGACCCAGTACTTC
cdr3_aa: CASSSPGQPWETQYF

d_call: -
clone_size: -
j_call: TRBJ2-2
v_call: TRBV21-1
cdr3_nt: TGTGCCAGCAGCACCAGGGATGGCGGGGAGCTGTTTTTT
cdr3_aa: CASSTRDGGELFF

d_call: -
clone_size: -
j_call: TRBJ2-7
v_call: TRBV7-6
cdr3_nt: TGTGCCATCTTCTTAACGGGGGAGAACTCCTACGAGCAGTACTTC
cdr3_aa: CAIFLTGENSYEQYF